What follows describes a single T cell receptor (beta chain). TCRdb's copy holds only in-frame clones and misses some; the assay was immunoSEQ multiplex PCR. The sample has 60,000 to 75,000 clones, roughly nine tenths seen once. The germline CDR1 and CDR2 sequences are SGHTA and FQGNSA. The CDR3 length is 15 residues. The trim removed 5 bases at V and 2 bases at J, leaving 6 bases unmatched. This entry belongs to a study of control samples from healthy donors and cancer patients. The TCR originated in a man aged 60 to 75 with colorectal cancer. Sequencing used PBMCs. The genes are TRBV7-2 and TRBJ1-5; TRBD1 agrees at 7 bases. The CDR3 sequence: CASSLRQGGNQPQHF. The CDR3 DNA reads TGTGCCAGCAGCCTCCGACAGGGTGGCAATCAGCCCCAGCATTTT. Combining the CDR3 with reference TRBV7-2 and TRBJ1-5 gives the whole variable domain GAGVSQSPSNKVTEKGKDVELRCDPISGHTALYWYRQSLGQGLEFLIYFQGNSAPDKSGLPSDRFSAERTGGSVSTLTIQRTQQEDSAVYLCASSLRQGGNQPQHFGDGTRLSIL.